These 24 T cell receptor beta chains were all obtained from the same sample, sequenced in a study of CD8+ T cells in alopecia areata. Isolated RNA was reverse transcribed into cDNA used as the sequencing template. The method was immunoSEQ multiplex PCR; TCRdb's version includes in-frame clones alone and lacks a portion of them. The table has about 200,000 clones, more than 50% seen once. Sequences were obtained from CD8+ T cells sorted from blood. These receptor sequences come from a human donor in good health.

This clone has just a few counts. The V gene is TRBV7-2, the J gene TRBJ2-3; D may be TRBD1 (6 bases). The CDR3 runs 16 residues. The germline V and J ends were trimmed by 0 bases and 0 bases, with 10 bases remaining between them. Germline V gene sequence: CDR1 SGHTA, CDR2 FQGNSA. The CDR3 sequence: CASSLARGYSTDTQYF. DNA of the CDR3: TGTGCCAGCAGCTTAGCCAGGGGCTATAGCACAGATACGCAGTATTTT.

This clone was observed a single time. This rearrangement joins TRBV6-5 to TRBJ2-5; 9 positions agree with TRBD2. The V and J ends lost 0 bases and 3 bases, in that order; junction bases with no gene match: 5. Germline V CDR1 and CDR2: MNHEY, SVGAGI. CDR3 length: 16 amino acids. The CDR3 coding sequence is TGTGCCAGCAGTTACTCTGGCGGGGGGGCAGAAGAGACCCAGTACTTC. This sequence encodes CASSYSGGGAEETQYF.

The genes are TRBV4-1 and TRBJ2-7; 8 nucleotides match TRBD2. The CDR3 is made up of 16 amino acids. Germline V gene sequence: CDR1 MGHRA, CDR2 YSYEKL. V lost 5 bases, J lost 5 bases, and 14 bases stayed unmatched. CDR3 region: CASSARSRGGADEQYF. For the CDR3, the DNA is TGCGCCAGCAGCGCGCGAAGCCGGGGGGGCGCCGACGAGCAGTACTTC.

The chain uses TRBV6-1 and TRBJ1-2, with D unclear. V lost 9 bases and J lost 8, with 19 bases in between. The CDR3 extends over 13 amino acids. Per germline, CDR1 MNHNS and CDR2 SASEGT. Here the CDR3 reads CASSHFSRLGYTF. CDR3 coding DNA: TGTGCCAGTAGTCACTTTTCGAGGCTCGGCTACACCTTC.

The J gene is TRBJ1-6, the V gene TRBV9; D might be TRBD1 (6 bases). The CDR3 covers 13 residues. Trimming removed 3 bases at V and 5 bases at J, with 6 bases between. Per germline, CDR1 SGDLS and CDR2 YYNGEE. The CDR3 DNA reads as TGTGCCAGCAGCGGACAGGATAATTCACCCCTCCACTTT. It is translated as CASSGQDNSPLHF.

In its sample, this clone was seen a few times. In nucleotides, the CDR3 is TGTGCCACCAGCAGAGAAGGGACGACCTACAATGAGCAGTTCTTC. Amino acids: CATSREGTTYNEQFF. The chain has TRBV15 and TRBJ2-1; D is perhaps TRBD1 or TRBD2 (5 bases each). V shed 0 bases and J shed 2 bases, with 8 bases lying between them. The CDR3 is made up of 15 amino acids. Germline values: CDR1 LNHNV, CDR2 YYDKDF (reference sequence). The whole variable domain, filled in from reference TRBV15 and TRBJ2-1, reads DAMVIQNPRYQVTQFGKPVTLSCSQTLNHNVMYWYQQKSSQAPKLLFHYYDKDFNNEADTPDNFQSRRPNTSFCFLDIRSPGLGDTAMYLCATSREGTTYNEQFFGPGTRLTVL.

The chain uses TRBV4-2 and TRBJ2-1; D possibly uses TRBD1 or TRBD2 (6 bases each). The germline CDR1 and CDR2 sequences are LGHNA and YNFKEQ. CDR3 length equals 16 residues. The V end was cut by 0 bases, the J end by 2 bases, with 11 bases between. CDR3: CASSQDEEGAYNEQFF. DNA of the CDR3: TGTGCCAGCAGCCAAGATGAGGAGGGGGCCTACAATGAGCAGTTCTTC.

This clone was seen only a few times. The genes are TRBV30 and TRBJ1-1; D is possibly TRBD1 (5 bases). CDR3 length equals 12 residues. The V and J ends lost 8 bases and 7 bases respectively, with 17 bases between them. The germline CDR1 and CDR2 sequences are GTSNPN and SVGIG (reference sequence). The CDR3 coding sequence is TGTGCCGTTGGGGCTGCTAATATTGAAGCTTTCTTT. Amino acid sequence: CAVGAANIEAFF.

The CDR3 coding sequence is TGTGCCAGCAGCGACTCGGGACAGGGCAACTATGGCTACACCTTC. Its translation is CASSDSGQGNYGYTF. The chain has TRBV13 and TRBJ1-2, with TRBD1 matching over 9 bases. The CDR3 totals 15 residues. Trimming cost V 5 bases and J 2 bases; bases outside gene matches: 6. Germline V lookup: CDR1 PRHDT, CDR2 FYEKMQ (reference sequence). Supplemented by reference TRBV13 and TRBJ1-2, the full variable domain reads AAGVIQSPRHLIKEKRETATLKCYPIPRHDTVYWYQQGPGQDPQFLISFYEKMQSDKGSIPDRFSAQQFSDYHSELNMSSLELGDSALYFCASSDSGQGNYGYTFGSGTRLTVV.

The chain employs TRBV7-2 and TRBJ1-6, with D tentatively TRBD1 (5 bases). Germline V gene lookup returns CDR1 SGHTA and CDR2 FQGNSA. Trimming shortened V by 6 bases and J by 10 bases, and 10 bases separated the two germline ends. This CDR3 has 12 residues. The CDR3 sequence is CASSAGGSPLHF. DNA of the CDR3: TGTGCCAGCAGTGCGGGGGGGTCACCCCTCCACTTT.

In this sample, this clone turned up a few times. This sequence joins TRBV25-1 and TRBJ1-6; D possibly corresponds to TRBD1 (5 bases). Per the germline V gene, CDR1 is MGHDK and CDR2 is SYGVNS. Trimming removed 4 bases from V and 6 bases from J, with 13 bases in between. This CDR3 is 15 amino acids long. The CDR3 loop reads CASSGDSNFNSPLHF. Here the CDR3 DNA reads TGTGCCAGCAGTGGAGACAGCAATTTTAATTCACCCCTCCACTTT.

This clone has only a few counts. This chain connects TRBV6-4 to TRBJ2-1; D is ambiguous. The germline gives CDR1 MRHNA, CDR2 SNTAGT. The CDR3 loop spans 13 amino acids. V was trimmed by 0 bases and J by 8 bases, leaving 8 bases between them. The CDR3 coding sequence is TGTGCCAGCAGTGACTCGGATAACGATGAGCAGTTCTTC. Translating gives CASSDSDNDEQFF.

The CDR3 protein is CASSGRTEGNQPQHF. For the CDR3, the DNA is TGTGCCAGCAGTGGTCGGACGGAGGGAAATCAGCCCCAGCATTTT. This rearrangement joins TRBV2 to TRBJ1-5; D remains unclear. The CDR3 has 15 residues. V was shortened by 4 bases and J by 4 bases, with 14 bases between the two germline ends. CDR1 SNHLY and CDR2 FYNNEI come from the germline V gene.

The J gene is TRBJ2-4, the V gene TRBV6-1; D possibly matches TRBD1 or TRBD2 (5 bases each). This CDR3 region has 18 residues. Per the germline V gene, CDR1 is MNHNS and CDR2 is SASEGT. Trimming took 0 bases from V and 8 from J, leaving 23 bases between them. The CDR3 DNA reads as TGTGCCAGCAGTGAAGCTGTCGGTAGGGACCTCGCAAAGGACATTCAGTACTTC. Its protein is CASSEAVGRDLAKDIQYF.

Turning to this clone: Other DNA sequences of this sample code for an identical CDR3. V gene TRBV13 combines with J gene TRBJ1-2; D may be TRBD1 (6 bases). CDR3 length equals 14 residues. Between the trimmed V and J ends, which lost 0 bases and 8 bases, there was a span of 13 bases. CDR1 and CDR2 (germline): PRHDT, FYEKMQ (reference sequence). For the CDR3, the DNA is TGTGCCAGCAGCTTAGGCCGGGGGGCGCTAGGCTACACCTTC. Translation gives CASSLGRGALGYTF.

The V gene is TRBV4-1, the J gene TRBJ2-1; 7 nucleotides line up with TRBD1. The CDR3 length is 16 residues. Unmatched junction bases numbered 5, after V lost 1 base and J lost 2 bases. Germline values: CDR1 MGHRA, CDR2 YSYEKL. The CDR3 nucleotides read TGCGCCAGCAGCCAAGGTGGGACAGAGACCTACAATGAGCAGTTCTTC. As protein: CASSQGGTETYNEQFF.

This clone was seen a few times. In DNA, the CDR3 is TGCAGCGTTTATTCGGGGGTTGGGCGCGAGCAGTACTTC. Translated, it gives CSVYSGVGREQYF. V usage is TRBV29-1 and J usage is TRBJ2-7; D might be TRBD2 (6 bases). Trimming left V 5 bases short and J 6 bases short, with 17 bases between. The V gene's germline CDR1 is SQVTM and CDR2 ANQGSEA. CDR3 size: 13 residues.

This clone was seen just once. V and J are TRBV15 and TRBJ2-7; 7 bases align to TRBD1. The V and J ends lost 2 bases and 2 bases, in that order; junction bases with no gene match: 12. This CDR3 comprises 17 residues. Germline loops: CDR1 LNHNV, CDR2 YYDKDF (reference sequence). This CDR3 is CATSRRHRDSLPYEQYF. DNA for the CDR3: TGTGCCACCAGCAGACGGCACCGGGACAGCCTCCCCTACGAGCAGTACTTC.

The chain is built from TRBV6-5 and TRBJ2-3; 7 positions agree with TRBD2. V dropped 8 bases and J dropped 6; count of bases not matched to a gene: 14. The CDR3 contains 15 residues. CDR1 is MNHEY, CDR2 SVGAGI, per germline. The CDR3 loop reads CASRRGFSVQDTQYF. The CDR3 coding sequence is TGTGCCAGCCGGCGGGGGTTCAGTGTACAGGATACGCAGTATTTT.

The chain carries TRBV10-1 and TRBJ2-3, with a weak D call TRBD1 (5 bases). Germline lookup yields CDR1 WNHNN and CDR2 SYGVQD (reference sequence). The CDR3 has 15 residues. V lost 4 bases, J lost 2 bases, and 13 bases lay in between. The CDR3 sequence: CASSGGLEDTDTQYF. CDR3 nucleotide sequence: TGCGCCAGCAGTGGGGGCCTCGAAGACACAGATACGCAGTATTTT.

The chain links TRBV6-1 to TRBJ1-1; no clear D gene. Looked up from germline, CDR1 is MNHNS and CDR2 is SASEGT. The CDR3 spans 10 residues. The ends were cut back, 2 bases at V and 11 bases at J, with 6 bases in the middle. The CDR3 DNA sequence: TGTGCCAGCAGTGAATCATGGGCTTTCTTT. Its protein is CASSESWAFF.

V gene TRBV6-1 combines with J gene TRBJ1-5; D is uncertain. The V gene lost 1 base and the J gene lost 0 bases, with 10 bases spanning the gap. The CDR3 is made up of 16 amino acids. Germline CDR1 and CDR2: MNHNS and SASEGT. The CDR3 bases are TGTGCCAGCAGTGAAGGGGGAAGGTATAGCAATCAGCCCCAGCATTTT. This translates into CASSEGGRYSNQPQHF.

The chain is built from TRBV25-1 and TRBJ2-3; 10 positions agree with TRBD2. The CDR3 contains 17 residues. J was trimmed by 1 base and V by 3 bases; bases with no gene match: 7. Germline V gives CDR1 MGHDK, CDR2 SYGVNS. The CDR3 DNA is TGTGCCAGCAGTGATTACTTAGCGGGGGGCGGCACAGATACGCAGTATTTT. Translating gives CASSDYLAGGGTDTQYF.

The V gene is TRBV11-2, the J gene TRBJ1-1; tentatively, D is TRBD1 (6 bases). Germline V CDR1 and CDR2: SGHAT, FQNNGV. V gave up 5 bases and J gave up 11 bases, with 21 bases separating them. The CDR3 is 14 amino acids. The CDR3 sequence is CASSTGGPPDRAFF. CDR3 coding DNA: TGTGCCAGCAGCACGGGGGGGCCCCCCGATCGGGCTTTCTTT.